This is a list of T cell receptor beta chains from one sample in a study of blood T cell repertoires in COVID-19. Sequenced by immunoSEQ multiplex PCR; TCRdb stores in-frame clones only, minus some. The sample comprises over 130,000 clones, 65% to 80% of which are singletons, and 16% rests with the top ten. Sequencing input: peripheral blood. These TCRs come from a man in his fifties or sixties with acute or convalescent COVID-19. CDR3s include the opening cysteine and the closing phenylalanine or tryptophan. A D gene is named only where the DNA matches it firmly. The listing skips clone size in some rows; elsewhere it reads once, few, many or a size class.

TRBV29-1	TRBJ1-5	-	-	CSVGEGDSAQHF	TGCAGCGTTGGGGAGGGGGATTCGGCCCAGCATTTT
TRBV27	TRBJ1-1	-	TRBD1	CASTPFGTGATTEAFF	TGTGCCAGCACCCCTTTCGGGACAGGGGCGACCACTGAAGCTTTCTTT
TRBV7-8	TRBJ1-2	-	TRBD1	CASSLRQGGDNYGYTF	TGTGCCAGCAGTTTAAGACAGGGAGGCGATAACTATGGCTACACCTTC
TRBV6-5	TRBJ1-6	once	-	CASSYSNISPLHF	TGTGCCAGCAGTTACTCGAACATCTCACCCCTCCACTTT
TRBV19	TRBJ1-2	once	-	CASSETEYGYTF	TGTGCCAGTAGCGAAACAGAGTATGGCTACACCTTC
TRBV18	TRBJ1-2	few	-	CASSPTGSGGYTF	TGTGCCAGCTCACCAACCGGGTCGGGGGGCTACACCTTC
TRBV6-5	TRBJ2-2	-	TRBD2	CASRRLASNTGELFF	TGTGCCAGCAGGAGACTAGCATCAAACACCGGGGAGCTGTTTTTT
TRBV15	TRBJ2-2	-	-	CATSRGGSNTGELFF	TGTGCCACCAGCAGAGGCGGGTCCAACACCGGGGAGCTGTTTTTT
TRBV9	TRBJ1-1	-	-	CASSAFPNTEAFF	TGTGCCAGCAGCGCCTTTCCGAACACTGAAGCTTTCTTT
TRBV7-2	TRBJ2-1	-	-	CASSFAGFVLGEQFF	TGTGCCAGCAGCTTCGCGGGGTTCGTCCTCGGTGAGCAGTTCTTC
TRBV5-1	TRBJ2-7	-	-	CASSSDSYSYEQYF	TGCGCCAGCAGCTCCGACAGTTACTCCTACGAGCAGTACTTC
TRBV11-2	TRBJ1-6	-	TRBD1	CASSPERQGTYNSPLHF	TGTGCCAGCAGCCCAGAAAGACAGGGTACCTATAATTCACCCCTCCACTTT
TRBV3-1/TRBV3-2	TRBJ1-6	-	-	CASSQEVGTQRYSPLHF	TGTGCCAGCAGCCAAGAAGTGGGGACACAAAGATATTCACCCCTCCACTTT
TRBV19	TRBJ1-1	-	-	CASSREVNTEAFF	TGTGCCAGTAGTCGGGAGGTGAACACTGAAGCTTTCTTT
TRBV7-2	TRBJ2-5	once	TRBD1	CASSSGDRVNLETQYF	TGTGCCAGCAGCTCCGGGGACAGGGTAAATTTGGAGACCCAGTACTTC
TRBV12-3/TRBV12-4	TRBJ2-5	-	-	CASSLGPGETQYF	TGTGCCAGCAGTTTAGGGCCAGGAGAGACCCAGTACTTC
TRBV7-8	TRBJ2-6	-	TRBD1	CASSSGTVQPGANVLTF	TGTGCCAGCAGCTCCGGGACAGTCCAACCTGGGGCCAACGTCCTGACTTTC
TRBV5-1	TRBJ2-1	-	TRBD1	CASRPGTGDYNEQFF	TGCGCCAGCCGCCCCGGGACAGGGGATTACAATGAGCAGTTCTTC
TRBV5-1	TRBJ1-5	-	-	CASSPTGHSNQPQHF	TGCGCCAGCAGCCCAACCGGTCATAGCAATCAGCCCCAGCATTTT
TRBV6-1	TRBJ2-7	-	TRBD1	CASSEGPGQGIYEQYF	TGTGCCAGCAGTGAAGGCCCGGGACAGGGTATTTACGAGCAGTACTTC
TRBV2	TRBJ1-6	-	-	CASRLYNSPLHF	TGTGCCAGCAGACTTTATAATTCACCCCTCCACTTT
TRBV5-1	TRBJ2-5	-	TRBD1	CASSDGQGLGETQYF	TGCGCCAGCAGCGACGGACAGGGTTTAGGAGAGACCCAGTACTTC
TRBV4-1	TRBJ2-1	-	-	CASSRLPGAGASPDEQFF	TGCGCCAGCAGCCGCCTCCCTGGGGCGGGGGCTTCCCCCGATGAGCAGTTCTTC
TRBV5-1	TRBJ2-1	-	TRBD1	CASSSNRGPYNEQFF	TGCGCCAGCAGCTCGAACAGGGGTCCCTACAATGAGCAGTTCTTC
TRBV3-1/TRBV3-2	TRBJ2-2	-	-	CASSQGRSDGRELFF	TGTGCCAGCAGCCAAGGTCGTTCAGATGGTAGGGAGCTGTTTTTT
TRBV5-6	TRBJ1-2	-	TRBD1	CASSSTGTGNGYTF	TGTGCCAGCAGCTCAACCGGGACAGGGAATGGCTACACCTTC
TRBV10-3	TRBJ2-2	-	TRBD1	CAITAGGATGELFF	TGTGCCATCACCGCAGGGGGAGCGACCGGGGAGCTGTTTTTT